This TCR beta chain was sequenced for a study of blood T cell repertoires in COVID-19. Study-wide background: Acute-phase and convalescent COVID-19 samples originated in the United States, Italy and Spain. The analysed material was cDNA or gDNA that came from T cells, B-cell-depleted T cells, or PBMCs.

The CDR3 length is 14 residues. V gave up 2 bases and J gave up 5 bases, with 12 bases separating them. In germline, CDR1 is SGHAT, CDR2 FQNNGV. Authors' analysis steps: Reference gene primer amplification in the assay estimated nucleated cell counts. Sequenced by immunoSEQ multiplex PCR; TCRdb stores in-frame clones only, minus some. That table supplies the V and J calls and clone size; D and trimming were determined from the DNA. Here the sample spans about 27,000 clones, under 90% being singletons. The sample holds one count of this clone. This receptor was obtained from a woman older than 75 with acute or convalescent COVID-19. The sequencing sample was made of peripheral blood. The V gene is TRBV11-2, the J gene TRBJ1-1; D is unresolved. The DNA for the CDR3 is TGTGCCAGCAGCTTACCCCTACTCTGGACTGAAGCTTTCTTT. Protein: CASSLPLLWTEAFF. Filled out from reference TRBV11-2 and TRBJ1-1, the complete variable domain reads EAGVAQSPRYKIIEKRQSVAFWCNPISGHATLYWYQQILGQGPKLLIQFQNNGVVDDSQLPKDRFSAERLKGVDSTLKIQPAKLEDSAVYLCASSLPLLWTEAFFGQGTRLTVV.